The rows below give T cell receptor beta chains drawn from one sample of a study of cytomegalovirus exposure and HLA in healthy donors. Clones were sequenced by immunoSEQ multiplex PCR, and TCRdb holds only the in-frame ones, with some missing. The table lists some 200,000 clones, 76% of them singletons, with over 0.55% in the top ten. Specimen: PBMCs. Every receptor here comes from a man between 18 and 35 years old in good health and CMV-seronegative. CDR3s include the opening cysteine and the closing phenylalanine or tryptophan. A D gene is named only where the DNA matches it firmly. The size of a clone is reported for some rows only, either as once, few or many, or as a class for expanded clones.

>-|TRBD1|TRBV5-1|TRBJ2-7
CASGLGQGFYEQYF
TGCGCCAGCGGTCTTGGACAGGGATTCTACGAGCAGTACTTC
>once|TRBD1|TRBV7-9|TRBJ2-7
CASSKGAAYEQYF
TGTGCCAGCAGTAAGGGGGCGGCCTACGAGCAGTACTTC
>-|TRBD2|TRBV6-1|TRBJ2-1
CASSEVAGGVSSYNEQFF
TGTGCCAGCAGTGAGGTGGCGGGAGGTGTAAGCTCCTACAATGAGCAGTTCTTC
>-|-|TRBV25-1|TRBJ2-7
CASSYSGYEQYF
TGTGCCAGCAGTTATTCCGGCTACGAGCAGTACTTC
>-|TRBD2|TRBV30|TRBJ2-2
CAWMSSGRSGELFF
TGTGCCTGGATGAGTAGCGGGAGATCCGGGGAGCTGTTTTTT
>-|-|TRBV19|TRBJ1-4
CASRGAKGEKLFF
TGTGCCTCCCGGGGGGCGAAGGGTGAAAAACTGTTTTTT
>-|TRBD1|TRBV27|TRBJ2-2
CASSQSRGRGTGELFF
TGTGCCAGCAGCCAATCGAGGGGGCGCGGCACCGGGGAGCTGTTTTTT
>-|-|TRBV5-1|TRBJ1-3
CASSRDRFAGNTIYF
TGCGCCAGCAGTCGTGACAGGTTCGCTGGAAACACCATATATTTT
>-|TRBD2|TRBV11-3|TRBJ2-1
CASSPGGDHSYNEQFF
TGTGCCAGCAGCCCGGGGGGGGACCACTCCTACAATGAGCAGTTCTTC
>-|-|TRBV19|TRBJ1-5
CASSATGDNQPQHF
TGTGCCAGTAGTGCGACAGGAGACAATCAGCCCCAGCATTTT
>few|TRBD2|TRBV30|TRBJ2-7
CAWRASGTYEQYF
TGTGCCTGGAGGGCTAGCGGGACCTACGAGCAGTACTTC
>-|-|TRBV7-3|TRBJ2-1
CASSLVSGASSEQFF
TGTGCCAGCAGCTTAGTGTCAGGGGCGTCGTCTGAGCAGTTCTTC
>-|TRBD2|TRBV29-1|TRBJ2-1
CSVESRLAGGGGFF
TGCAGCGTCGAGTCAAGACTAGCGGGAGGGGGTGGATTCTTC
>-|TRBD1|TRBV7-8|TRBJ1-1
CASSLNRGRTEAFF
TGTGCCAGCAGCCTAAACAGGGGGAGGACTGAAGCTTTCTTT
>-|TRBD2|TRBV2|TRBJ2-7
CASSEGRLAGNYEQYF
TGTGCCAGCAGTGAAGGTCGTCTAGCGGGGAACTACGAGCAGTACTTC
>-|-|TRBV28|TRBJ2-7
CASSLGPGAVNEQYF
TGTGCCAGCAGTTTAGGTCCAGGGGCAGTAAACGAGCAGTACTTC
>-|-|TRBV6-5|TRBJ1-1
CATQVGPEAFF
TGTGCCACTCAGGTGGGCCCGGAAGCTTTCTTT
>-|TRBD1|TRBV6-1|TRBJ2-1
CASRGPGQGYNEQFF
TGTGCCAGCAGGGGCCCGGGACAGGGCTACAATGAGCAGTTCTTC
>few|-|TRBV6-5|TRBJ1-1
CASSYGEGNTEAFF
TGTGCCAGCAGTTACGGGGAGGGGAACACTGAAGCTTTCTTT
>-|TRBD1|TRBV30|TRBJ1-2
CAWSRTGDGYTF
TGTGCCTGGAGTCGGACAGGGGATGGCTACACCTTC
>once|-|TRBV11-2|TRBJ2-7
CASSLAGFSYEQYF
TGTGCCAGCAGCTTAGCAGGGTTCTCCTACGAGCAGTACTTC
>-|TRBD2|TRBV6-1|TRBJ2-7
CASTPGLAVYEQYF
TGTGCCAGCACCCCGGGACTAGCGGTATACGAGCAGTACTTC
>-|-|TRBV6-5|TRBJ1-2
CASSYRGGDGYTF
TGTGCCAGCAGTTACAGAGGCGGAGATGGCTACACCTTC
>-|TRBD1|TRBV5-1|TRBJ2-3
CASSAGQAYKDTQYF
TGCGCCAGCAGCGCCGGACAGGCGTACAAGGATACGCAGTATTTT
>-|TRBD2|TRBV7-8|TRBJ2-1
CASSISGKGNEQFF
TGTGCCAGCAGCATTAGCGGGAAGGGCAATGAGCAGTTCTTC
>-|TRBD1|TRBV9|TRBJ2-1
CASSVGIGQGLNNEQFF
TGTGCCAGCAGCGTAGGTATTGGACAGGGGCTCAACAATGAGCAGTTCTTC
>-|-|TRBV27|TRBJ1-4
CASSFGGPGGKLFF
TGTGCCAGCAGTTTTGGAGGACCCGGGGGGAAACTGTTTTTT
>-|-|TRBV7-8|TRBJ2-5
CASSSGQIQETQYF
TGTGCCAGCAGCTCCGGACAGATCCAAGAGACCCAGTACTTC
>-|-|TRBV30|TRBJ1-1
CASTNLGRGTEAFF
TGTGCCTCCACTAATTTGGGGAGGGGCACTGAAGCTTTCTTT
>-|TRBD1|TRBV4-1|TRBJ2-1
CASSQPGQGIEQFF
TGCGCCAGCAGCCAACCGGGACAGGGGATTGAGCAGTTCTTC
>-|TRBD1|TRBV5-1|TRBJ2-2
CASSQGQEPTGELFF
TGCGCCAGCAGCCAGGGACAGGAACCCACCGGGGAGCTGTTTTTT
>-|TRBD1|TRBV2|TRBJ1-2
CASSVAQGNYGYTF
TGTGCCAGCAGTGTAGCACAGGGGAACTATGGCTACACCTTC